The present T cell receptor (beta chain) was sequenced within a study of OX40 agonist ivuxolimab in advanced cancers. About this clone: The junction departs from the called germline gene at one end, perhaps through a read error.

This CDR3 has 13 residues. Per the germline V gene, CDR1 is SGHTA and CDR2 is FQGNSA. Sequencing was performed with immunoSEQ multiplex PCR; in TCRdb, only in-frame clones are kept and a portion is missing. The sample lists about 41,000 clones, approximately 78% occurring once. The chain employs TRBV7-2 and TRBJ2-3; 11 nucleotides match TRBD2. This TCR was recovered from an adult with an advanced solid tumor such as melanoma, head and neck, liver or kidney cancer. The specimen was CD4+ or CD8+ T cells sorted from blood, collected in a trial of the OX40 agonist ivuxolimab. The CDR3 spells CASSLVFSGRAGF. The CDR3 coding sequence is TGTGCCAGCAGCTTAGTCTTTAGCGGGAGGGCCGGCTTT.